Included here is one T cell receptor beta chain sequence, with context. The source of the sample is a study of blood T cell repertoires in COVID-19. Across the study: Sites in the United States, Italy and Spain provided acute and convalescent COVID-19 samples. PBMCs, B-cell-depleted T cells, or T cells were the source of the cDNA or gDNA that made up the material.

Trimming removed 4 bases at V and 11 bases at J, with 14 bases between. Looked up from germline, CDR1 is MDHEN and CDR2 is SYDVKM. CDR3 length equals 12 residues. Some clones are missing from TCRdb's copy, which holds only in-frame ones; the method was immunoSEQ multiplex PCR. The sample consists of about 140,000 clones, around 87% of them appearing once. Individuals drawn from about 26 US areas were about 18 to 100 years old. Participants were placed into cohorts based on the clinical history they reported. The V gene is TRBV28, the J gene TRBJ1-1, with D maybe TRBD1 (6 bases). This TCR was sampled from a man in his 60s who had recovered from COVID-19. What was sequenced was PBMCs or T cells enriched from blood (not recorded which). The CDR3, as DNA: TGTGCCAGCAGTTCCCAGGGGTACGCGGCTTTCTTT. It specifies CASSSQGYAAFF.